Below are 18 T cell receptor beta chains sequenced from a single sample in a study of blood T cells in healthy people across ages. Alongside a J-beta primer mix, a sample-barcoded 5' primer served in a second PCR lasting 7 to 11 cycles. TCRdb passed the 5' RACE reads through MiXCR, listing each CDR3 protein once. The sample contains about 1.1 million distinct CDR3 sequences, around two fifths of which appear only once. Source material: blood. The receptor set was obtained from a man between 18 and 35 years old in good health.

This clonotype was seen at least ten times. The chain carries TRBV11-1 and TRBJ2-7, with TRBD1 matching over 8 bases. This CDR3 region has 14 residues. The trim removed 4 bases at V and 5 bases at J, leaving 7 bases unmatched. Germline CDR1 is SGHAT and CDR2 is FQDESV (reference sequence). The DNA for the CDR3 is TGTGCCAGCAGCTCCGGACAGGGCCACAACGAGCAGTACTTC. This translates into CASSSGQGHNEQYF. Full variable domain (remainder filled in from reference TRBV11-1 and TRBJ2-7): EAEVAQSPRYKITEKSQAVAFWCDPISGHATLYWYRQILGQGPELLVQFQDESVVDDSQLPKDRFSAERLKGVDSTLKIQPAELGDSAMYLCASSSGQGHNEQYFGPGTRLTVT.

The chain is built from TRBV11-3 and TRBJ2-1; D uncertain. Trimming removed 1 base at V and 1 base at J, with 8 bases between. Germline loops: CDR1 SGHNT, CDR2 YENEEA. CDR3 length equals 15 residues. CDR3 sequence reads: CASSLGRMSYNEQFF. Here the CDR3 DNA reads TGTGCCAGCAGCTTAGGCAGGATGTCCTACAATGAGCAGTTCTTC.

This clonotype showed up just a few times. V usage is TRBV27 and J usage is TRBJ1-5; D is ambiguous. Germline V gives CDR1 MNHEY, CDR2 SMNVEV (reference sequence). The germline V and J ends were trimmed by 4 bases and 6 bases, with 13 bases remaining between them. The CDR3 sequence is 14 residues long. The CDR3 loop is CASSYEGVGQPQHF. The CDR3 bases are TGTGCCAGCAGTTATGAGGGAGTGGGTCAGCCCCAGCATTTT.

The chain uses TRBV7-9 and TRBJ2-3, with unresolved D. The V end was cut by 1 base, the J end by 0 bases, with 11 bases between. In germline, CDR1 is SEHNR, CDR2 FQNEAQ (reference sequence). This CDR3 spans 16 amino acids. The CDR3 loop is CASSLGEGISTDTQYF. The CDR3 DNA reads as TGTGCCAGCAGCTTAGGGGAAGGGATAAGCACAGATACGCAGTATTTT. The full variable domain, in which reference TRBV7-9 and TRBJ2-3 provide the parts outside the CDR3, is DTGVSQNPRHKITKRGQNVTFRCDPISEHNRLYWYRQTLGQGPEFLTYFQNEAQLEKSRLLSDRFSAERPKGSFSTLEIQRTEQGDSAMYLCASSLGEGISTDTQYFGPGTRLTVL.

This clonotype was detected only a few times. The CDR3 DNA reads TGTGCCAGCAGTTGGACCGGCTCAGATTCCTACGAGCAGTACTTC. This codes for CASSWTGSDSYEQYF. The chain has TRBV28 and TRBJ2-7; D gene unclear. The V gene lost 4 bases and the J gene lost 1 base, with 14 bases spanning the gap. The CDR3 sequence is 15 residues long. CDR1 is MDHEN and CDR2 is SYDVKM in the germline V gene.

This clonotype was observed a handful of times. The genes are TRBV7-2 and TRBJ2-1; D is undetermined. Germline values: CDR1 SGHTA, CDR2 FQGNSA. This CDR3 contains 12 residues. V lost 5 bases to trimming and J lost 4 bases, with 6 bases between them. As DNA, the CDR3 is TGTGCCAGCAGCAATCAGTACAATGAGCAGTTCTTC. The encoded protein is CASSNQYNEQFF.

This clonotype was counted between two and nine times. The chain employs TRBV24-1 and TRBJ2-4; D ambiguous. Germline CDR1 is KGHDR and CDR2 is SFDVKD. This CDR3 spans 15 amino acids. V lost 4 bases, J lost 2 bases, and 11 bases lay in between. The CDR3 protein is CATSEGSPSKNIQYF. The CDR3 DNA reads as TGTGCCACCAGTGAAGGCAGTCCCTCCAAAAACATTCAGTACTTC.

As regards this clonotype: A read error may explain this, as a much larger clone is one base away. This chain joins TRBV29-1 and TRBJ2-3; 8 bases agree with TRBD1. The CDR3 sequence is 14 residues long. Looked up from germline, CDR1 is SQVTM and CDR2 is ANQGSEA. The V and J ends lost 3 bases and 9 bases, in that order; junction bases with no gene match: 11. This chain's CDR3 is CSVEVRGQRETQYF. CDR3 DNA sequence: TGCAGCGTTGAGGTCAGGGGGCAAAGAGAGACGCAGTATTTT.

The gene calls are TRBV18 and TRBJ1-2; D call uncertain. Germline V lookup: CDR1 KGHSH, CDR2 LQKENI. Trimming shortened V by 5 bases and J by 2 bases, and 9 bases separated the two germline ends. The CDR3 runs to 13 residues. Here the CDR3 DNA reads TGTGCCAGCTCATCGGAGGAGAACTATGGCTACACCTTC. This gives the protein CASSSEENYGYTF.

This clonotype was counted between two and nine times. V gene TRBV7-3 combines with J gene TRBJ2-5; D remains ambiguous. Deletions cut 5 bases from V and 11 bases from J, with 24 bases between. This CDR3 comprises 15 residues. Germline values: CDR1 SGHTA, CDR2 FQGTGA. CDR3 in DNA: TGTGCCAGCAGCCTCACGGTGCGATATGACAATGAGCAGTACTTC. It is translated as CASSLTVRYDNEQYF.

The chain couples TRBV9 to TRBJ1-1; D is possibly TRBD1 (6 bases). Deletions cut 0 bases from V and 3 bases from J, with 12 bases between. Germline loops: CDR1 SGDLS, CDR2 YYNGEE. The CDR3 covers 15 residues. This CDR3 reads CASSVDGGRDTEAFF. CDR3 nucleotide sequence: TGTGCCAGCAGCGTAGATGGGGGGCGCGACACTGAAGCTTTCTTT.

The chain carries TRBV3-1 and TRBJ1-6; no clear D gene. V shed 4 bases and J shed 10 bases, with 11 bases lying between them. Germline V gives CDR1 LGHDT, CDR2 YNNKEL (reference sequence). The CDR3 is made up of 13 amino acids. The CDR3 sequence: CASSLGRFSPLHF. The CDR3 region has the DNA TGTGCCAGCAGCCTCGGGCGTTTCTCACCCCTCCACTTT.

The gene calls are TRBV6-5 and TRBJ1-2, with D uncertain. V shed 5 bases and J shed 4 bases, with 14 bases lying between them. Per germline, CDR1 MNHEY and CDR2 SVGAGI. The CDR3 runs to 14 residues. The CDR3 spells CASSPRSPVYGYTF. The DNA for the CDR3 is TGTGCCAGCAGTCCGCGGAGCCCCGTCTATGGCTACACCTTC.

There are a few counts of this clonotype. V usage is TRBV27 and J usage is TRBJ2-3, with 9 positions matching TRBD1. V lost 4 bases to trimming and J lost 5 bases; unmatched junction nucleotides: 13. CDR3 length: 17 residues. CDR1 MNHEY and CDR2 SMNVEV come from the germline V gene (reference sequence). The CDR3 sequence is CASSSFLPGQGVDTQYF. CDR3 DNA: TGTGCCAGCAGTTCCTTCCTTCCGGGACAGGGTGTAGATACGCAGTATTTT.

In the case of this clonotype: One junction end does not reproduce the germline sequence, and a read error may be involved. The CDR3 DNA reads as TGTGTCAGCAGCAGGACTTACGACTTGGGGACTGAAGCTTTCTTT. It specifies CVSSRTYDLGTEAFF. This chain joins TRBV7-2 and TRBJ1-1; D not resolved. In germline, CDR1 is SGHTA, CDR2 FQGNSA. The CDR3 length is 15 residues.

This clonotype was found a few times. The V gene is TRBV4-1, the J gene TRBJ2-3, with a tentative D call TRBD2 (6 bases). The CDR3 totals 14 residues. V was pared by 7 bases and J by 4 bases, with 15 bases between. Germline CDR1 MGHRA, CDR2 YSYEKL. DNA for the CDR3: TGCGCCAGCAAACTAGCTTCTTCCTCAGATACGCAGTATTTT. Protein sequence: CASKLASSSDTQYF.

This clonotype was found a few times. V gene TRBV7-9 combines with J gene TRBJ1-4; D might be TRBD1 (6 bases). This CDR3 spans 15 amino acids. The V end was cut by 2 bases, the J end by 5 bases, with 12 bases between. Germline V gives CDR1 SEHNR, CDR2 FQNEAQ (reference sequence). CDR3 DNA: TGTGCCAGCAGCTTAATGAAGGGGGTCAATGAAAAACTGTTTTTT. It codes for CASSLMKGVNEKLFF.

A few counts support this clonotype. The V call is TRBV20-1, the J call TRBJ1-5, with D unclear. This CDR3 spans 13 amino acids. V was clipped by 3 bases and J by 4 bases, with 10 bases between them. CDR1 DFQATT and CDR2 SNEGSKA come from the germline V gene (reference sequence). CDR3 coding DNA: TGCAGTGCTAGTTCGGTGACAAATCAGCCCCAGCATTTT. Its protein product is CSASSVTNQPQHF.